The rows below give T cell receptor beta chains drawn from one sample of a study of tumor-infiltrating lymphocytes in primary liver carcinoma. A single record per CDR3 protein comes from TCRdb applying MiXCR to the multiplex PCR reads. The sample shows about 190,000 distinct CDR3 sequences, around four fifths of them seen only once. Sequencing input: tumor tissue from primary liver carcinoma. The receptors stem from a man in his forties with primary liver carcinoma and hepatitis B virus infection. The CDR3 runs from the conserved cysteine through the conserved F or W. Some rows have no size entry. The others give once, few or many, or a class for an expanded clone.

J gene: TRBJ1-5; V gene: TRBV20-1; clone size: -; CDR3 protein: CCARAQGEQPQHF
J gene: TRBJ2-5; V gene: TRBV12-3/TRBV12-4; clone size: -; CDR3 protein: CASTPAGVKETQYF
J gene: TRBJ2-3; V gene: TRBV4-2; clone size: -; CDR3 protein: CASDRESIDTQYF
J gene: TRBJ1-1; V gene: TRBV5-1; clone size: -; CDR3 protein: CASSAAGGYNEALF
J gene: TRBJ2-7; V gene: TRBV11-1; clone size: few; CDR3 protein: CANRGKQSYEQYF
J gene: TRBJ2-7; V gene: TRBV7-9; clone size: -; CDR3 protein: CASKSENSYEQYF
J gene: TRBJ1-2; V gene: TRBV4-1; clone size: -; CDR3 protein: CACSLSTGLNYGYTF
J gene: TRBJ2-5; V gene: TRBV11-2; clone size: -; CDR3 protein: CASSPVGLVPDTQYF
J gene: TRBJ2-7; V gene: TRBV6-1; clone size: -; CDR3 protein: CASKEGGAVYEQYF
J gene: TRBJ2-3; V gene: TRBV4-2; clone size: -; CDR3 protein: CTSSQAGSGGESTDTQYF
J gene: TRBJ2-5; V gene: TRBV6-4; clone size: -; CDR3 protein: CASDMTSGTEETQYF
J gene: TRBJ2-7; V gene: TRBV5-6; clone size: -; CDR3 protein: CASSSRELAEYEQYF
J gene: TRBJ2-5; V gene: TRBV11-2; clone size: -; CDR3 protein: CVRSLVAGFEYF
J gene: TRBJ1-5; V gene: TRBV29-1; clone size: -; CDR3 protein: CSVIVANSPGQPQHF
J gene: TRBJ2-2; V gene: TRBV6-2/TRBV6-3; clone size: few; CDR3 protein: CASSPWDSVTTGELFF
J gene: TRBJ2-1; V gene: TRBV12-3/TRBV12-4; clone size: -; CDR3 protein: CASQSNRQAYNERFF
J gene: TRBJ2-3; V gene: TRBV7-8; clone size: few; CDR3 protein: CASRSPGTSGRSTQYF
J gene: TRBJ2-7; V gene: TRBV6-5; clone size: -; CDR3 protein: CASSYRPRHSEQYF
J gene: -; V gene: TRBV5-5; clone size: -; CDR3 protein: CASRSGQTISNQPQYF
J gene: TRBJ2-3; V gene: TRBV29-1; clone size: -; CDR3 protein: CSVETEGVTDTQYF
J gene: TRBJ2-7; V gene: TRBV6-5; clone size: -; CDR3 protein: CASMRLAVGGEQYF
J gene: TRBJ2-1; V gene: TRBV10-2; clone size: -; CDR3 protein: CASSGGGKQLF
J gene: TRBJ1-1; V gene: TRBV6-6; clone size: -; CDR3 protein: CASGTGGTSEALF
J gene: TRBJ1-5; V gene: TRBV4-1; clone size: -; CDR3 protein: CASSPVEGSNQIQHF